These 21 T cell receptor beta chains originate from one sample sequenced in a study of control samples from healthy donors and cancer patients. Measured with immunoSEQ multiplex PCR; TCRdb has only the in-frame clones, and not every one. The table lists about 100,000 clones, roughly 87% of them singletons. The material sequenced was blood. Receptors were obtained from a woman aged 45-60 years in good health.

J is TRBJ2-2 and V is TRBV6-4; 8 nucleotides line up with TRBD1. CDR1 and CDR2 (germline): MRHNA, SNTAGT. V was clipped by 3 bases and J by 4 bases; unmatched bases: 1. The CDR3 spans 14 residues. Here the CDR3 reads CASSETGVTGELFF. CDR3 nucleotide sequence: TGTGCCAGCAGTGAGACAGGGGTCACCGGGGAGCTGTTTTTT.

The V and J genes are TRBV30 and TRBJ2-7; 9 positions agree with TRBD2. Per the germline V gene, CDR1 is GTSNPN and CDR2 is SVGIG (reference sequence). This CDR3 contains 14 residues. V was pared by 2 bases and J by 3 bases, with 5 bases of the junction left unmatched. CDR3 amino acids: CAWSLSGGIYEQYV. The DNA for the CDR3 is TGTGCCTGGAGTCTTAGCGGGGGCATCTACGAGCAGTACGTC.

This sequence joins TRBV14 and TRBJ1-2, with D hard to call. The CDR3 runs to 13 residues. CDR1 SGHDN and CDR2 FVKESK come from the germline V gene. Trimming shortened V by 3 bases and J by 1 base, and 6 bases separated the two germline ends. The CDR3 reads CASSQGYNYGYTF. CDR3 DNA: TGTGCCAGCAGCCAGGGCTATAACTATGGCTACACCTTC.

This clone was recorded only once. The rearrangement links TRBV19 to TRBJ2-2; TRBD2 matches at 9 bases. V dropped 4 bases and J dropped 5; count of bases not matched to a gene: 8. The CDR3 is made up of 16 amino acids. CDR1 LNHDA and CDR2 SQIVND come from the germline V gene (reference sequence). The CDR3 here is CASSRPGTSRTGELFF. The DNA for the CDR3 is TGTGCCAGTAGTAGGCCCGGGACTAGCAGGACCGGGGAGCTGTTTTTT.

The chain carries TRBV14 and TRBJ2-1; 14 nucleotides align to TRBD2. V shed 0 bases and J 8 bases; nucleotides not matched to a gene: 9. Germline CDR1 reads SGHDN; CDR2 reads FVKESK. This CDR3 comprises 18 residues. For the CDR3, the DNA is TGTGCCAGCAGCCAAGATCGACTAGCGGGGGGGAGACACGATGAGCAGTTCTTC. This sequence encodes CASSQDRLAGGRHDEQFF.

The chain carries TRBV29-1 and TRBJ2-7; no reliable D call. The germline gives CDR1 SQVTM, CDR2 ANQGSEA. This CDR3 comprises 13 residues. Trimming cost V 5 bases and J 2 bases, with 13 bases left between them. CDR3 sequence reads: CSVCRLEAYEQYV. CDR3 nucleotides: TGCAGCGTTTGTCGTCTAGAGGCCTACGAGCAGTACGTC.

The chain has TRBV7-3 and TRBJ2-1; 7 nucleotides match TRBD2. J lost 5 bases, V lost 4 bases, and 8 bases had no gene match. CDR3 size: 15 residues. Germline values: CDR1 SGHTA, CDR2 FQGTGA. In DNA, the CDR3 is TGTGCCAGCAGCTATGGGGCTAGCGGACACAATGAGCAGTTCTTC. The encoded protein is CASSYGASGHNEQFF. Using reference TRBV7-3 and TRBJ2-1 for the parts outside the CDR3, the full variable domain is GAGVSQTPSNKVTEKGKYVELRCDPISGHTALYWYRQSLGQGPEFLIYFQGTGAADDSGLPNDRFFAVRPEGSVSTLKIQRTERGDSAVYLCASSYGASGHNEQFFGPGTRLTVL.

As regards this clone: Within the sample, other DNA sequences also encode this same CDR3. This sequence joins TRBV5-1 and TRBJ2-7, with D possibly TRBD1 on 6 matching bases. The germline gives CDR1 SGHRS, CDR2 YFSETQ. V lost 3 bases and J 3 bases, leaving 10 bases between the germline ends. CDR3 length: 13 residues. The CDR3 sequence is CASSSGQLYEQYF. CDR3 nucleotide sequence: TGCGCCAGCAGCTCCGGACAGCTCTACGAGCAGTACTTC. Supplemented by reference TRBV5-1 and TRBJ2-7, the full variable domain reads KAGVTQTPRYLIKTRGQQVTLSCSPISGHRSVSWYQQTPGQGLQFLFEYFSETQRNKGNFPGRFSGRQFSNSRSEMNVSTLELGDSALYLCASSSGQLYEQYFGPGTRLTVT.

CDR3 loop: CAISESIQGDRKTQYF. The CDR3 bases are TGTGCCATCAGTGAGTCGATACAGGGCGATAGAAAGACCCAGTACTTC. The chain is built from TRBV10-3 and TRBJ2-5, with TRBD1 as a possible D gene (6 bases). V was trimmed by 0 bases and J by 6 bases, leaving 17 bases between them. CDR1 is ENHRY, CDR2 SYGVKD, per germline. This CDR3 comprises 16 residues.

This clone occurred a few times. The chain has TRBV18 and TRBJ2-7; 10 nucleotides align to TRBD1. V lost 2 bases to trimming and J lost 6 bases; unmatched junction nucleotides: 7. Per germline, CDR1 KGHSH and CDR2 LQKENI. This CDR3 is 15 amino acids long. CDR3 nucleotide sequence: TGTGCCAGCTCACCAGTTGGGACAGGGGACCTCGAGCAGTACTTC. Amino acid sequence: CASSPVGTGDLEQYF.

The V call is TRBV7-2, the J call TRBJ1-2; D is possibly TRBD1 (5 bases). Trimming removed 5 bases at V and 4 bases at J, with 14 bases between. Germline CDR1 and CDR2: SGHTA and FQGNSA. This CDR3 region has 14 residues. CDR3 nucleotides: TGTGCCAGCAGCAAGGGGAGGGGAAGCTATGGCTACACCTTC. This encodes CASSKGRGSYGYTF.

The chain couples TRBV6-2 or TRBV6-3 to TRBJ2-3; a weak D match, TRBD2 (5 bases). V lost 2 bases and J lost 0, with 18 bases in between. The V gene's germline CDR1 is MNHEY and CDR2 SVGEGT. The CDR3 is made up of 18 amino acids. The CDR3 DNA reads as TGTGCCAGCAGTTACCCCGGGTCGGTACGGGATAGCACAGATACGCAGTATTTT. Its translation: CASSYPGSVRDSTDTQYF.

CDR3 in amino acids: CASSLSTYSEQYV. The CDR3 coding sequence is TGTGCCAGCAGCTTGTCAACATACTCCGAGCAGTACGTC. The chain couples TRBV7-8 to TRBJ2-7; D gene ambiguous. V lost 3 bases and J 6 bases, leaving 12 bases between the germline ends. The germline gives CDR1 SGHVS, CDR2 FQNEAQ. The CDR3 is 13 residues long.

Remarks on this clone: The junction and the germline gene differ at one end; a read error may be behind it. V gene TRBV4-1 combines with J gene TRBJ1-2; possible D gene TRBD1, 5 bases. CDR1 MGHRA and CDR2 YSYEKL come from the germline V gene. The CDR3 consists of 15 residues. The CDR3 nucleotides read TGCGCCAGCAGCCAAGAACCTCGGTCGGGCGAGACAGACTTCTTC. Protein: CASSQEPRSGETDFF.

The V call is TRBV11-2, the J call TRBJ1-4; possible D gene TRBD1, 5 bases. CDR1 is SGHAT and CDR2 is FQNNGV in the germline V gene. The CDR3 runs to 16 residues. Trimming left V 2 bases short and J 2 bases short, with 12 bases between. The CDR3 loop is CASSLRGWSTNEKLFF. CDR3 coding DNA: TGTGCCAGCAGCTTAAGGGGCTGGAGCACTAATGAAAAACTGTTTTTT.

The V and J genes are TRBV5-1 and TRBJ2-3; 9 nucleotides agree with TRBD1. The CDR3 has 15 amino acids. CDR1 and CDR2 (germline): SGHRS, YFSETQ. V shed 4 bases, J shed 5 bases, and the junction held 8 bases outside the gene matches. The DNA of the CDR3 is TGCGCCAGCAGCAGAGGACAGGGGTCGTTAGATACGCAGTATTTT. It codes for CASSRGQGSLDTQYF.

In its sample, this clone was seen once. The chain has TRBV7-8 and TRBJ2-7; 8 bases fit TRBD2. The V gene end was trimmed by 6 bases and the J gene end by 0 bases; junction bases not matched to a gene: 7. This CDR3 comprises 15 residues. The germline gives CDR1 SGHVS, CDR2 FQNEAQ. For the CDR3, the DNA is TGTGCCAGCAGGGGGGCGGGAGGCGACTCCTACGAGCAGTACGTC. It translates to CASRGAGGDSYEQYV.

This clone has just one count. The rearrangement joins TRBV29-1 to TRBJ2-1, with 7 bases identical to TRBD2. The CDR3 has 12 residues. Germline CDR1 and CDR2: SQVTM and ANQGSEA. Losses at the gene ends were 7 bases for V and 6 bases for J; bases not matched to a gene: 6. The CDR3 region has the DNA TGCAGCGCCCGGGAGGTCCCCAATGAGCAGTTCTTC. This translates into CSAREVPNEQFF.

The chain joins TRBV19 to TRBJ1-1; D is possibly TRBD1 (5 bases). Trimming removed 7 bases from V and 0 bases from J, with 27 bases in between. Germline assignment: CDR1 LNHDA and CDR2 SQIVND (reference sequence). The CDR3 loop spans 19 amino acids. The CDR3 coding sequence is TGTGCCAGTAAGTATGGGAGCCTCCTCCCTACAGGAATGAACACTGAAGCTTTCTTT. Encoded protein: CASKYGSLLPTGMNTEAFF. The full variable domain, completed using reference TRBV19 and TRBJ1-1, is DGGITQSPKYLFRKEGQNVTLSCEQNLNHDAMYWYRQDPGQGLRLIYYSQIVNDFQKGDIAEGYSVSREKKESFPLTVTSAQKNPTAFYLCASKYGSLLPTGMNTEAFFGQGTRLTVV.

V gene TRBV5-5 combines with J gene TRBJ1-5; possible D gene TRBD1, 6 bases. The CDR3 consists of 15 residues. V was clipped by 4 bases and J by 2 bases, with 13 bases between them. Germline V gene sequence: CDR1 SGHKS, CDR2 YYEKEE (reference sequence). CDR3 loop: CASSQNEGGNQPQHF. The CDR3 bases are TGTGCCAGCAGCCAAAACGAGGGGGGCAATCAGCCCCAGCATTTT.

V and J are TRBV11-2 and TRBJ2-4; D uncertain. Germline CDR1 and CDR2: SGHAT and FQNNGV. The CDR3 sequence is 16 residues long. The ends were cut back, 5 bases at V and 1 base at J, with 15 bases in the middle. CDR3 coding DNA: TGTGCCAGCAGCCCTCGCGTGCTGCGGGCCAAAAACATTCAGTACTTC. It codes for CASSPRVLRAKNIQYF.